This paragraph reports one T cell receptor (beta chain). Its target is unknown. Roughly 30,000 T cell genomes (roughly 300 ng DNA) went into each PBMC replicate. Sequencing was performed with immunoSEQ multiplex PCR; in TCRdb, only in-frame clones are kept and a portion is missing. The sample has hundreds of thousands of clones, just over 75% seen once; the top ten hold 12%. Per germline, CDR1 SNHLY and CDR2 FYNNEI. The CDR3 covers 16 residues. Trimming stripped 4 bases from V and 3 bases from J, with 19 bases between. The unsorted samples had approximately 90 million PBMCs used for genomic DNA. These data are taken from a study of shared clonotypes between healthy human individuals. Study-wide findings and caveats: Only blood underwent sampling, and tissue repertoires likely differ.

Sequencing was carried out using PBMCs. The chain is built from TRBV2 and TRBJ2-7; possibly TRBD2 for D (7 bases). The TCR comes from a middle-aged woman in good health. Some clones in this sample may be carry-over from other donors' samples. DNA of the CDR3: TGTGCCAGCAGTGGTACTACAGGGAGGGGAAACTACGAGCAGTACTTC. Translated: CASSGTTGRGNYEQYF.